This TCR beta chain was observed in a study of T cell responses to AZD1222 COVID-19 vaccine. Of note for this clone: Its target is not known.

Libraries were prepared by immunoSEQ multiplex PCR; TCRdb keeps only in-frame clonotypes and omits some of them. The sample holds about 160,000 clones, around 95% seen once. Study-wide results and caveats: Compared with day 0, the breadth and depth of the Spike-specific TCR repertoire rose significantly after two doses of AZD1222. A reported finding is that nearly half of spike-specific TCRs target unmutated variant regions. Clonal diversity may have been underestimated, and the donors were mostly white British, with more females than males.

The V segment lost 1 base and the J segment 0 bases; nucleotides outside the gene matches: 5. The CDR3 totals 17 residues. CDR1 is SGHVT, CDR2 SQSDAQ, per germline. The chain uses TRBV7-4 and TRBJ2-1, with 8 bases lining up with TRBD2. Sequencing was performed on peripheral blood, taken on day 0 of AZD1222 vaccination. This clonotype was sampled from an adult in good health. The CDR3 nucleotides read TGTGCCAGCAGCTTAGGTAATAGCGGGAACTCCTACAATGAGCAGTTCTTC. Its protein is CASSLGNSGNSYNEQFF.